A selection of T cell receptor beta chains follows, all from one sample in a study of blood T cell repertoires in COVID-19. Produced via immunoSEQ multiplex PCR; TCRdb's table is partial and in-frame only. The sample includes approximately 300,000 clones, 92% seen only once; the top ten take around 20%. Sequencing input: PBMCs or T cells enriched from blood (not recorded which). These receptors were obtained from a woman younger than 45 who had recovered from COVID-19. Each CDR3 is given with its conserved first and last residue. The order of the fields is CDR3 DNA, CDR3 protein, clone size, V gene, J gene, D gene. D genes are given only for firm matches. Only part of the rows carry a size: once, few, many, or a class if the clone is expanded.

TGTGCCAGCAGCCCGGCCGTGGCCAGGGGGCTCTACAATGAGCAGTTCTTC	CASSPAVARGLYNEQFF	.	TRBV11-3	TRBJ2-1	TRBD1
TGTGCCAGCAGTCAGGACATGAACACTGAAGCTTTCTTT	CASSQDMNTEAFF	.	TRBV5-5	TRBJ1-1	.
TGCAGCGTTGAAGAGACATTTCGGGGCACTGAAGCTTTCTTT	CSVEETFRGTEAFF	once	TRBV29-1	TRBJ1-1	.
TGTGCCAGCAGCGCCGGGCCGGGACTAGCGTTCTCCTACAATGAGCAGTTCTTC	CASSAGPGLAFSYNEQFF	.	TRBV7-2	TRBJ2-1	TRBD2
TGTGCCAGCATTTCATCGTATCCGGGGGGAAACACCATATATTTT	CASISSYPGGNTIYF	.	TRBV28	TRBJ1-3	.
TGCGCCAGCAGTCATCCCGTAGAAGCGGGATCGAGGGTGACCCAGTACTTC	CASSHPVEAGSRVTQYF	.	TRBV5-1	TRBJ2-5	TRBD2
TGTGCCAGCAGCCTTATTGGGGGGGCTTCAGGGGAGCTGTTTTTT	CASSLIGGASGELFF	.	TRBV5-4	TRBJ2-2	.
TGCGCCAGCAGCTCCGACAGGGGAAGGGGGCAGCCCCAGCATTTT	CASSSDRGRGQPQHF	.	TRBV5-1	TRBJ1-5	TRBD1
TGTGCCACCAGCAGGGGGCCCGGGCAGTTCTTC	CATSRGPGQFF	.	TRBV15	TRBJ2-1	.
TGCGCCAGCAGCCAAGAATGGGGGGGCGGAGCTTTCTTT	CASSQEWGGGAFF	once	TRBV4-1	TRBJ1-1	.
TGTGCCAGCAGTTTGGGGGGGACAGGGACGCAGTTCTTC	CASSLGGTGTQFF	.	TRBV28	TRBJ2-1	TRBD1